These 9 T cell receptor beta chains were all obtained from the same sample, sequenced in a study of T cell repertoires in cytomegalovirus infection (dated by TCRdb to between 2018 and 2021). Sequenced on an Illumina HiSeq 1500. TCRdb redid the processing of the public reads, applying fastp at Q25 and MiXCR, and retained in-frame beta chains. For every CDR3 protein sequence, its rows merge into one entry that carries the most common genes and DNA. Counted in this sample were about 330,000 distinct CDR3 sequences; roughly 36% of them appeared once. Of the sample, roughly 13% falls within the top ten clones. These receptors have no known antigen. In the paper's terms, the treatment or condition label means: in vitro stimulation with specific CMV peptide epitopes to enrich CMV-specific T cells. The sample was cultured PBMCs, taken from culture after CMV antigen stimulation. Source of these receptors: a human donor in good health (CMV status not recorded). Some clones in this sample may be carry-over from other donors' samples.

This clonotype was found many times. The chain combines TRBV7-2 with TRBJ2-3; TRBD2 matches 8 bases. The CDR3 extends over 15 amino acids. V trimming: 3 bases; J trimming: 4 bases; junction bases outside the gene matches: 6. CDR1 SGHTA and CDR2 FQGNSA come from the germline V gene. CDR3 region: CASSFLAGGADTQYF. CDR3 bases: TGTGCCAGCAGCTTCTTGGCGGGAGGCGCAGATACGCAGTATTTT. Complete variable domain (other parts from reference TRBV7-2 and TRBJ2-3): GAGVSQSPSNKVTEKGKDVELRCDPISGHTALYWYRQSLGQGLEFLIYFQGNSAPDKSGLPSDRFSAERTGGSVSTLTIQRTQQEDSAVYLCASSFLAGGADTQYFGPGTRLTVL.

The CDR3 reads CASSMGGRVEQYF. In DNA, the CDR3 is TGTGCCAGCAGTATGGGGGGGAGGGTGGAGCAGTACTTC. The chain carries TRBV7-9 and TRBJ2-7; the match to TRBD2 covers 7 bases. V dropped 6 bases and J dropped 7; count of bases not matched to a gene: 9. Germline CDR1 and CDR2: SEHNR and FQNEAQ (reference sequence). The CDR3 loop spans 13 amino acids. The whole variable domain, remainder taken from reference TRBV7-9 and TRBJ2-7, is DTGVSQNPRHKITKRGQNVTFRCDPISEHNRLYWYRQTLGQGPEFLTYFQNEAQLEKSRLLSDRFSAERPKGSFSTLEIQRTEQGDSAMYLCASSMGGRVEQYFGPGTRLTVT.

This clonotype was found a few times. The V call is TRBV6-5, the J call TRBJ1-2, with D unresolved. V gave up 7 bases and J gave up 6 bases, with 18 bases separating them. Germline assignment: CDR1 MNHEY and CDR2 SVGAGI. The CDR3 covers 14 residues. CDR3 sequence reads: CASKAQGWFHGYTF. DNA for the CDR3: TGTGCCAGCAAGGCCCAAGGGTGGTTCCATGGCTACACCTTC.

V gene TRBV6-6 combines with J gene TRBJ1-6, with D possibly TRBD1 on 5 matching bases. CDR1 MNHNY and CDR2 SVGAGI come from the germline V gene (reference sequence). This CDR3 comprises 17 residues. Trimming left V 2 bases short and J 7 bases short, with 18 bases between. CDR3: CASSYVGCGTRNSPLHF. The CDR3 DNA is TGTGCCAGCAGTTACGTCGGATGTGGGACTCGGAATTCACCCCTCCACTTT.

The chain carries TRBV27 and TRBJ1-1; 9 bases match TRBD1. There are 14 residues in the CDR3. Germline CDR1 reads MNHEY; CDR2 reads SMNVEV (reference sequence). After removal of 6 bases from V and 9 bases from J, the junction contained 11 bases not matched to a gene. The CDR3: CASSDRQGGYQAFF. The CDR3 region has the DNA TGTGCCAGCAGCGATAGACAGGGGGGTTACCAAGCTTTCTTT.

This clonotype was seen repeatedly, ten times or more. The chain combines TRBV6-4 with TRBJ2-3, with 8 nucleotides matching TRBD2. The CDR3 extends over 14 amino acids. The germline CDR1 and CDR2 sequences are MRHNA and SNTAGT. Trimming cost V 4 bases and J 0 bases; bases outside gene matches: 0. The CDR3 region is CASSASGSTDTQYF. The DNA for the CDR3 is TGTGCCAGCAGTGCTAGCGGGAGCACAGATACGCAGTATTTT.

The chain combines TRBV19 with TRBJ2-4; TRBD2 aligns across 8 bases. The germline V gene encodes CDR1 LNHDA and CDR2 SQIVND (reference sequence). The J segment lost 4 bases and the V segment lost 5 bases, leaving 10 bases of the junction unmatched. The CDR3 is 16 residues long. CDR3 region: CASSVSLGLGKNIQYF. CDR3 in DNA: TGTGCCAGTAGTGTTTCTCTGGGACTAGGGAAAAACATTCAGTACTTC.

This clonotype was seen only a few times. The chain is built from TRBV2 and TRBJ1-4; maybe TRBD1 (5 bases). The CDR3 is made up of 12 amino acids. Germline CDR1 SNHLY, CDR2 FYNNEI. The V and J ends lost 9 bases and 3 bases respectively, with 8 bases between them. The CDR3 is CASRGANEKLFF. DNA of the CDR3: TGTGCCAGTCGGGGGGCTAATGAAAAACTGTTTTTT.

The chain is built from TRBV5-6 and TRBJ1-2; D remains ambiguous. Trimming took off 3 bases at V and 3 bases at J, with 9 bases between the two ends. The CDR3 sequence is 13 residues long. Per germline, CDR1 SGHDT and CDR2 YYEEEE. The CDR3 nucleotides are TGTGCCAGCAGCTCCGACGGAGACTATGGCTACACCTTC. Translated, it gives CASSSDGDYGYTF.